This T cell receptor (beta chain) is drawn from a study of beta chain features in type 1 diabetes (dated by TCRdb to the late 2010s). For context, the study as a whole: Mean age, gender distribution, total cell number and subset yield were not different between patients and healthy donors. A total of roughly 98,000,000 sorted cells were examined across all samples, and RNA yield correlated strongly with the number of cells per subset. The study compared the TCRB repertoires of sorted circulating CD4+ T cell subsets in recently diagnosed type 1 diabetes patients with those in matched healthy donors. Regulatory and stem cell-like memory subsets were isolated from only 8 patients and about 8 healthy donors, whereas naive and central memory subsets came from all 30 or so donors. What the research found in general, with its limitations: Sequencing cDNA rather than genomic DNA could over-represent highly expressing activated cells, although activation and CD3 levels did not differ between groups. Type 1 diabetes patients showed a moderate but significant shortening of TCRB CDR3 length in all four CD4+ subsets. At VDJ recombination sites, type 1 diabetes patients had fewer insertions and more deleted nucleotides, which implies abnormalities in thymic rearrangement. The naive, central memory and regulatory TCRB repertoires appeared to resemble one another more closely among patients than among healthy donors. Shorter templates might have been favored by PCR, but patient and control samples were amplified and corrected together, so both groups would have been affected equally by any skew. Because small numbers of individuals were included in the HLA sub-analyses, any influence of HLA type on TCRB rearrangement was left unresolved.

From V the trimming removes 5 bases and from J it removes 6 bases, while the gene matches leave 16 bases of the junction unaccounted for. The CDR3 runs 17 residues from the cysteine to the phenylalanine. The DNA shown is the 51-base CDR3, in frame from base 1. The CDR1 and CDR2 encoded by the germline V gene are KGHSH and LQKENI. From each donor, a single peripheral blood sample of approximately 120 mL on average was drawn into heparinised tubes. Naive, central memory, regulatory and stem cell-like memory CD4+ T cells were sorted on a BD FACSAria II using a panel including CD45RO, CCR7, CD25, CD127, CD95 and CD27. Purity was above 98% for every sorted population. PBMCs were isolated immediately by Lymphoprep density gradient centrifugation and stained directly without culture. So that batch effects would be minimized, each experiment stained and sorted samples in pairs, pairing one healthy donor with one patient.

The High Capacity cDNA Reverse Transcription Kit was used to reverse transcribe all of the isolated RNA, meaning that expressed TCRB transcripts were what got sequenced. Deep immunoSEQ sequencing was applied to naive, central memory and regulatory T cell samples, giving an average of about 3.7 million total reads per sample. Sorted cells were lysed in RLT buffer, and RNA was extracted using DNase-treated RNeasy Micro or Mini kits according to cell number. Each cell subset was processed separately to prevent cross-contamination, with patient and healthy donor samples processed together. TCRB sequences were amplified from cDNA with the immunoSEQ multiplex PCR, producing 87-bp fragments spanning the CDR3 region. Sequencing of the amplicons was done on the Illumina HiSeq platform. The authors' analysis ran thus. Synthetic template baselines were used to correct PCR bias computationally, reads within Hamming distance 2 were collapsed, and singletons that could not be merged were discarded. Reads were aligned against IMGT so that V, D and J genes, CDR3 length and insertions or deletions at six rearrangement sites could be assigned. Within each subset, clonotype counts were normalized to sorted cell number, and only after that were true diversity and Gini coefficients computed with the tcR R package. Repertoire sharing was quantified using the overlap coefficient calculated on TCRB nucleotide sequences. In TCRdb, the immuneACCESS table is reduced to in-frame sequences with V and J assigned. These tables do not hold every clone; where another copy was compared, an unresolved V gene accounts for under half, and the others remain unexplained. The D gene and trimming were derived from the DNA, and the V and J assignments and clone size from that table. The table for this sample lists over 150,000 clones; about 7.3% of them were counted only once. About 0.6% of the sample belongs to the ten largest clones.

On this clone itself: The specificity of this receptor is unknown. No clone much larger than this one lies a single base away; base qualities are absent.

What was sequenced was central memory CD4+ T cells from blood. This clonotype originated in a young man in good health. The chain employs TRBV18 and TRBJ1-5, with 7 middle bases fitting TRBD1. The CDR3 here reads CASSSETHRGGSQPQHF. The DNA is as follows: TGTGCCAGCTCATCCGAGACCCACAGGGGTGGTTCTCAGCCCCAGCATTTT.